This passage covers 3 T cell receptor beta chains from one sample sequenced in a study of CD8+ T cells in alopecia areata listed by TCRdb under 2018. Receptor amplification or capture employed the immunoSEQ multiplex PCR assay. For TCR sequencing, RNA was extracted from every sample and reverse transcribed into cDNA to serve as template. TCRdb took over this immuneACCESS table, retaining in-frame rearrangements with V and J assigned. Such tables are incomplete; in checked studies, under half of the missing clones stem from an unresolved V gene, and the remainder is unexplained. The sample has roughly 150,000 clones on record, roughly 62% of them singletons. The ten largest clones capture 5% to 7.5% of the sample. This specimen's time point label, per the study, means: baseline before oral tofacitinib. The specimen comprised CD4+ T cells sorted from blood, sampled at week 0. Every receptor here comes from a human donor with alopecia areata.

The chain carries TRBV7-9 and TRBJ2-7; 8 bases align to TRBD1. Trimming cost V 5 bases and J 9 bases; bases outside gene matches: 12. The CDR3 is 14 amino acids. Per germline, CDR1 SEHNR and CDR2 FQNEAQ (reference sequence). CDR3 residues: CASSLGQEWSSQYF. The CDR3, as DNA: TGTGCCAGCAGCCTGGGACAGGAGTGGTCGTCGCAGTACTTC. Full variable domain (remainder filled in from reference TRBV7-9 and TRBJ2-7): DTGVSQNPRHKITKRGQNVTFRCDPISEHNRLYWYRQTLGQGPEFLTYFQNEAQLEKSRLLSDRFSAERPKGSFSTLEIQRTEQGDSAMYLCASSLGQEWSSQYFGPGTRLTVT.

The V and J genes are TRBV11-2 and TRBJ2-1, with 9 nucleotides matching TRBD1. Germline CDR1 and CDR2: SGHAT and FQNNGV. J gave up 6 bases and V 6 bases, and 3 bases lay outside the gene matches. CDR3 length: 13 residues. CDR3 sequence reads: CASRLTGGNEQFF. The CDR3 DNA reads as TGTGCCAGCAGACTGACAGGGGGCAATGAGCAGTTCTTC.

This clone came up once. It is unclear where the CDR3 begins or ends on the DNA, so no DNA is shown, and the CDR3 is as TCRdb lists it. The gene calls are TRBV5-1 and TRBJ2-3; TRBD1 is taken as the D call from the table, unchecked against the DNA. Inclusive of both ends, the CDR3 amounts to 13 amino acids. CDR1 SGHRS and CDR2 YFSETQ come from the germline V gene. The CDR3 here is CASSFGPGDTQYF.